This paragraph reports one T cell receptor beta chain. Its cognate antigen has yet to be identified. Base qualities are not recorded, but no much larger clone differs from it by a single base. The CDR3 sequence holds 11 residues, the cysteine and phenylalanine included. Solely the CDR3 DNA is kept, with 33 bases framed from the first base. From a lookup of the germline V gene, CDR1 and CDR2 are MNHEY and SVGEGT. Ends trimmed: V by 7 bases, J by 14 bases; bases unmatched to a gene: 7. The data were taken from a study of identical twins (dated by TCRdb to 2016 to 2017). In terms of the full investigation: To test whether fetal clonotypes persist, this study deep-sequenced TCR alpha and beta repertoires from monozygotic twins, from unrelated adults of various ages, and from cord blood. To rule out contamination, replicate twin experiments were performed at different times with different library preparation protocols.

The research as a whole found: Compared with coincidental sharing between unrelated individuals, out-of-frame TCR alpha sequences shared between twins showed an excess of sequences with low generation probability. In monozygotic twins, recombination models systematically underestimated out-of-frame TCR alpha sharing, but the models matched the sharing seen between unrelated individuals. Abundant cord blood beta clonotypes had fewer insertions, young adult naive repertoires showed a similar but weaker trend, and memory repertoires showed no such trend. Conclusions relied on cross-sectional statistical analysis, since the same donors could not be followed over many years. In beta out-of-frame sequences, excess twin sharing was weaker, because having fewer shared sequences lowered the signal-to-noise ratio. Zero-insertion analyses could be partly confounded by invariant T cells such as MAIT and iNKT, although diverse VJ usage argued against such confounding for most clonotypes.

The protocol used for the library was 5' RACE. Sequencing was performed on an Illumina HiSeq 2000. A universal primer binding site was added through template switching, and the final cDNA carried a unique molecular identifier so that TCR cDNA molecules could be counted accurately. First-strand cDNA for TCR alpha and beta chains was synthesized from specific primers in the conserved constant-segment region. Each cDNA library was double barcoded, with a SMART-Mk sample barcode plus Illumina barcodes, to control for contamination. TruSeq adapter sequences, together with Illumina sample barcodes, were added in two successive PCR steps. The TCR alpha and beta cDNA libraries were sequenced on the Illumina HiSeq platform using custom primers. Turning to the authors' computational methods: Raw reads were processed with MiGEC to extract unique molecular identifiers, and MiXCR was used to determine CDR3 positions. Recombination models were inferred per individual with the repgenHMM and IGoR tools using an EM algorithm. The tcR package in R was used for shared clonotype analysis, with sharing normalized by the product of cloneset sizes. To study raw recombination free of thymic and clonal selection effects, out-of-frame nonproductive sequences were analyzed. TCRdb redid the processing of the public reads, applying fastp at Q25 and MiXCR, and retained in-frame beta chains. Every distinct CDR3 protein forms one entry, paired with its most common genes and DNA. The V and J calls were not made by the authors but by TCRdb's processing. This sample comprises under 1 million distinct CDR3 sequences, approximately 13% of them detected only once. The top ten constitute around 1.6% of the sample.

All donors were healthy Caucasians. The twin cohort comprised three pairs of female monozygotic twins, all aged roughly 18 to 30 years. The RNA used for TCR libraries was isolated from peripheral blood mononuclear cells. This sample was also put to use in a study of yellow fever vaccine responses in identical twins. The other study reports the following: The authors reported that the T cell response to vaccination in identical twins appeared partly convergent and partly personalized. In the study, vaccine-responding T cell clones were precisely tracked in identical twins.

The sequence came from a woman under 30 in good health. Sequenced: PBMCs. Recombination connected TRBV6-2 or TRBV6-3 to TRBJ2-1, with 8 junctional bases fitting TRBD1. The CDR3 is CASTSDRDKFF. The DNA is TGTGCCAGCACTTCGGACAGGGATAAGTTCTTC.